This TCR beta chain emerged from a study of Graves' ophthalmopathy and Graves' hyperthyroidism listed by TCRdb under 2018. Regarding the study in general: Peripheral blood was collected at initial diagnosis, prior to any treatment. The study used TCR beta repertoire signatures to distinguish Graves' ophthalmopathy from Graves' hyperthyroidism and to predict progression to ophthalmopathy. In total, under 150 blood samples were TCR-sequenced: 43 ophthalmopathy, over 70 hyperthyroidism and about 17 hyperthyroidism-to-ophthalmopathy patients. To explore V-J signatures that distinguish ophthalmopathy from hyperthyroidism, a discovery set of about a hundred patients was enrolled, made up of 43 with ophthalmopathy and 55 to 65 with stable hyperthyroidism. The independent validation cohort included 20 or so hyperthyroidism patients plus 17 patients who later progressed from hyperthyroidism to ophthalmopathy. In roughly 6 hyperthyroidism patients, T-cell repertoires of thyroid tissue and blood were compared. Once sampling was done, hyperthyroidism patients were given methimazole at a starting dose of 30 mg daily, while ophthalmopathy patients were given high-dose intravenous methylprednisolone. The approximately 97 discovery patients were randomly divided into training and test sets at a 7:3 ratio. The investigation overall reported the following: In validation, the model predicted ophthalmopathy progression with about 71% sensitivity and 72.22% specificity; fewer than 15 predicted patients were CT-confirmed with GO in a median of approximately 6.5 months. Among expanded thyroid clonotypes with frequency above 0.001, most also showed up in blood, which suggests that blood repertoires may reflect the thyroid immune response. In cross-validation, the 13-signature model distinguished ophthalmopathy from stable hyperthyroidism with around 90% sensitivity and over 81% specificity, while in the test set the corresponding values were around 79% and 71%. No statistical method was used to predetermine the sample size, and group allocation was not hidden from the investigators.

This clonotype has ten or more counts. There is no known antigen for this receptor. Qualities for individual bases were not recorded, and no much larger clone is one base off. For repertoire sequencing, TCR beta CDR3 regions were amplified from RNA transcripts. A first-round RT-PCR used HTBI primers with the Qiagen OneStep RT-PCR kit, followed by a second-round multiplex PCR, size selection and purification. The libraries underwent paired-end sequencing with 100 bp reads on an Illumina HiSeq2000. The published analysis was carried out like this. SOAPnuke was used to process the reads, throwing out any read that had adapters, had uncalled bases, had a mean Phred below 15, or lacked an exact constant-primer or identifier match. COPE v1.2.5 was used to merge high-quality paired reads. Each unique nucleotide sequence was defined as a clonotype, and clonotypes were aligned to IMGT TRB V, D and J references with MiTCR v1.1. The analysis was limited to V-J combinations with a frequency above 0.0001, which together covered 99% to 99.2% of the repertoires. A TCR clonal expansion and chaos score per V-J combination was defined as the ratio of F50 clonal expansion to chaos observed in the TCRdist matrix. Welch's t-statistics and random forest were used to reduce the features to about 12 V-J combinations, which were then used as input to a naive Bayes classifier. The similarity between thyroid and blood repertoires was quantified using the Morisita-Horn index. TCRdb passed the public sequencing reads through fastp at Q25 and MiXCR, retaining productive beta sequences. Rows matching on CDR3 protein sequence are summarized as one entry with the most common DNA and genes. It is TCRdb's table, rather than the study itself, that gives the V and J calls and clone size. Across this sample there are just over 600,000 distinct CDR3 sequences, with about 20% seen only once. The ten largest clones capture approximately 7% of the sample.

A patient counted as having stable hyperthyroidism if there was no progression to ophthalmopathy within 18 months of follow-up. Hyperthyroidism patients were newly diagnosed, with disease duration under 2 months, and aged 18 to 65 years. Patients with other autoimmune diseases, uncontrolled infections, pregnancy or lactation were excluded. Diagnosis relied on clinical symptoms, serum thyroxine, TRAb, thyroid ultrasound and orbital computed tomography. Ficoll-Paque density gradient centrifugation was used to isolate PBMCs from under 11 ml of fresh peripheral blood. Total RNA was extracted with Trizol reagent and quality-checked on an Agilent 2100 Bioanalyzer. The CDR3 spans 15 residues, from the cysteine through the phenylalanine. Only the CDR3 DNA is retained, 45 bases long and in frame from the first base. Based on the germline V gene, the CDR1 and CDR2 sequences are MNHNS and SASEGT. V is cut back by 6 bases and J by 0 bases, with 8 bases in the junction unmatched.

Rearrangement joined TRBV6-1 to TRBJ2-7, with 7 middle bases fitting TRBD2. Source material: peripheral blood. This receptor was identified in a woman aged 18-29 years with stable Graves' hyperthyroidism. Some clones in this sample may be carry-over from other donors' samples. Donor details come from another sample of the same person, matched by shared clones. The DNA is TGTGCCAGCAGCCCGGGGGGAGCGATCTCCTACGAGCAGTACTTC. It specifies CASSPGGAISYEQYF.